The 22 T cell receptor beta chains below were found in one sample sequenced in a study of PD-1 blockade in classical Hodgkin lymphoma. Method: immunoSEQ multiplex PCR; TCRdb's copy keeps in-frame clones and lacks some. The sample records 35,000 to 50,000 clones, around three fifths being singletons. Specified time point: cycle 4 day 1 (C4D1), after less than seven weeks of nivolumab. Every patient relapsed after autologous stem cell transplantation, and brentuximab vedotin exposure varied. The sample here was peripheral blood mononuclear cells (PBMCs), taken before the fourth cycle of nivolumab. The receptors derive from a human donor with classical Hodgkin lymphoma.

The chain joins TRBV10-1 to TRBJ2-1, with D hard to call. Per germline, CDR1 WNHNN and CDR2 SYGVQD (reference sequence). The CDR3 has 16 amino acids. V lost 2 bases, J lost 0 bases, and 11 bases lay in between. CDR3 region: CASSENMRSSYNEQFF. In DNA, the CDR3 is TGCGCCAGCAGTGAGAATATGAGAAGCTCCTACAATGAGCAGTTCTTC.

The rearrangement links TRBV25-1 to TRBJ2-5; D possibly uses TRBD1 or TRBD2 (6 bases each). V shed 0 bases and J shed 5 bases, with 13 bases lying between them. The germline V gene encodes CDR1 MGHDK and CDR2 SYGVNS. The CDR3 runs to 15 residues. The CDR3 nucleotides read TGTGCCAGCAGTGAATACACGGGGGCCCACGAGACCCAGTACTTC. This translates into CASSEYTGAHETQYF. Combining the CDR3 with reference TRBV25-1 and TRBJ2-5 gives the whole variable domain EADIYQTPRYLVIGTGKKITLECSQTMGHDKMYWYQQDPGMELHLIHYSYGVNSTEKGDLSSESTVSRIRTEHFPLTLESARPSHTSQYLCASSEYTGAHETQYFGPGTRLLVL.

The J gene is TRBJ2-3, the V gene TRBV5-8; no clear D gene. The V end lost 0 bases, the J end lost 1 base, and 12 bases lay between the germline ends. This CDR3 comprises 16 residues. Germline CDR1 is SGHTS and CDR2 is YDEGEE. The CDR3 reads CASSLGRALRTDTQYF. The CDR3 DNA is TGTGCCAGCAGCTTGGGAAGGGCACTACGCACAGATACGCAGTATTTT.

The genes are TRBV11-2 and TRBJ2-4; the D gene is possibly TRBD1 (5 bases). CDR1 and CDR2 (germline): SGHAT, FQNNGV. This CDR3 is 14 amino acids long. Trimming removed 1 base at V and 4 bases at J, with 8 bases between. CDR3 nucleotides: TGTGCCAGCAGCTTAGGGGGCCAGAAAAACATTCAGTACTTC. Residues: CASSLGGQKNIQYF. Using reference TRBV11-2 and TRBJ2-4 for the parts outside the CDR3, the full variable domain is EAGVAQSPRYKIIEKRQSVAFWCNPISGHATLYWYQQILGQGPKLLIQFQNNGVVDDSQLPKDRFSAERLKGVDSTLKIQPAKLEDSAVYLCASSLGGQKNIQYFGAGTRLSVL.

The chain joins TRBV5-1 to TRBJ1-2; possibly TRBD1 for D (6 bases). Germline assignment: CDR1 SGHRS and CDR2 YFSETQ. This CDR3 is 12 amino acids long. V was clipped by 4 bases and J by 4 bases, with 8 bases between them. The CDR3 sequence is CASSPDSYGYTF. The DNA of the CDR3 is TGCGCCAGCAGCCCGGACAGCTATGGCTACACCTTC.

This clone has only one observation. The chain uses TRBV6-5 and TRBJ1-1; D ambiguous. V was shortened by 10 bases and J by 3 bases, with 12 bases between the two germline ends. In germline, CDR1 is MNHEY, CDR2 SVGAGI. This CDR3 region has 12 residues. CDR3 amino acids: CATQRPYTEAFF. In DNA, the CDR3 is TGTGCCACCCAGAGGCCATACACTGAAGCTTTCTTT.

The sample holds a few counts of this clone. The chain combines TRBV19 with TRBJ1-1; 8 bases agree with TRBD1. Per the germline V gene, CDR1 is LNHDA and CDR2 is SQIVND (reference sequence). V was clipped by 3 bases and J by 8 bases; unmatched bases: 5. The CDR3 totals 13 residues. The CDR3 loop is CASSITGGYEAFF. CDR3 nucleotide sequence: TGTGCCAGTAGTATCACAGGGGGTTACGAAGCTTTCTTT.

This clone was seen only a few times. The J gene is TRBJ2-1, the V gene TRBV28; possible D gene TRBD2, 6 bases. Germline V gene lookup returns CDR1 MDHEN and CDR2 SYDVKM. V shed 4 bases and J shed 9 bases, with 19 bases lying between them. CDR3 length: 15 residues. The CDR3 DNA sequence: TGTGCCAGCAGTTCCCCTGGCGGGGCGAACGGTGAGCAGTTCTTC. Translating it yields CASSSPGGANGEQFF. Full variable domain (rest looked up from reference TRBV28 and TRBJ2-1): DVKVTQSSRYLVKRTGEKVFLECVQDMDHENMFWYRQDPGLGLRLIYFSYDVKMKEKGDIPEGYSVSREKKERFSLILESASTNQTSMYLCASSSPGGANGEQFFGPGTRLTVL.

The chain combines TRBV5-6 with TRBJ1-6; TRBD1 agrees at 7 bases. V gave up 0 bases and J gave up 7 bases; unmatched junction bases: 4. The CDR3 totals 15 residues. Germline loops: CDR1 SGHDT, CDR2 YYEEEE. The chain's CDR3 is CASSLVDRRNSPLHF. The CDR3, as DNA: TGTGCCAGCAGCTTGGTGGACAGGAGGAATTCACCCCTCCACTTT. The full variable domain, rest sourced from reference TRBV5-6 and TRBJ1-6, is DAGVTQSPTHLIKTRGQQVTLRCSPKSGHDTVSWYQQALGQGPQFIFQYYEEEERQRGNFPDRFSGHQFPNYSSELNVNALLLGDSALYLCASSLVDRRNSPLHFGNGTRLTVT.

This clone was detected only once. V and J are TRBV2 and TRBJ1-3; D uncertain. The CDR3 sequence is 17 residues long. Trimming took off 4 bases at V and 4 bases at J, with 20 bases between the two ends. The germline CDR1 and CDR2 sequences are SNHLY and FYNNEI. CDR3 region: CASSASSRSGSGNTIYF. DNA for the CDR3: TGTGCCAGCAGTGCCTCCTCCCGATCGGGTTCCGGAAACACCATATATTTT.

Details on this clone: The junction departs from germline at one end; a sequencing error may be responsible. The chain links TRBV7-9 to TRBJ2-2; TRBD1 or TRBD2 may be the D gene (5 bases each). From germline, CDR1 is SEHNR and CDR2 FQNEAQ (reference sequence). The length of the CDR3 is 12 residues. CDR3 amino acids: CDPRCGHRGAVF. Here the CDR3 DNA reads TGTGACCCCCGTTGTGGACACCGGGGAGCTGTTTTT. The full variable domain, in which reference TRBV7-9 and TRBJ2-2 provide the parts outside the CDR3, is DTGVSQNPRHKITKRGQNVTFRCDPISEHNRLYWYRQTLGQGPEFLTYFQNEAQLEKSRLLSDRFSAERPKGSFSTLEIQRTEQGDSAMYLCDPRCGHRGAVFGEGSRLTVL.

This clone is termed medium-sized. This chain connects TRBV10-3 to TRBJ1-1, with D perhaps TRBD1 (6 bases). CDR1 and CDR2 from the germline V gene are ENHRY and SYGVKD. The CDR3 is 15 amino acids. V was shortened by 10 bases and J by 1 base, with 19 bases between the two germline ends. The CDR3 spells CATRGSPAENTEAFF. In DNA form, the CDR3 reads TGTGCCACGAGGGGGTCCCCCGCTGAGAACACTGAAGCTTTCTTT.

V and J are TRBV28 and TRBJ2-7; D remains ambiguous. Germline-derived CDR1 and CDR2 are MDHEN and SYDVKM. Trimming removed 3 bases from V and 1 base from J, with 4 bases in between. This CDR3 region has 12 residues. CDR3 loop: CASSFWSYEQYF. In nucleotides, the CDR3 is TGTGCCAGCAGTTTTTGGTCCTACGAGCAGTACTTC.

The chain employs TRBV7-9 and TRBJ2-3, with D unresolved. Germline V CDR1 and CDR2: SEHNR, FQNEAQ (reference sequence). The length of the CDR3 is 14 residues. Trimming cost V 1 base and J 7 bases, with 12 bases left between them. CDR3: CASSLEVMDYTQYF. CDR3 nucleotide sequence: TGTGCCAGCAGCTTAGAGGTGATGGATTATACGCAGTATTTT.

CDR3: CASSLSALAGGPIYEQYF. CDR3 in DNA: TGTGCCAGCAGTTTATCGGCGCTAGCGGGAGGGCCGATCTACGAGCAGTACTTC. The chain recombines TRBV27 with TRBJ2-7; TRBD2 matches 12 bases. With 0 bases clipped from V and 3 bases from J, the junction kept 9 bases outside the gene matches. The CDR3 loop spans 18 amino acids. Germline V gives CDR1 MNHEY, CDR2 SMNVEV (reference sequence).

This rearrangement joins TRBV25-1 to TRBJ2-2; weak D call: TRBD1 (6 bases). Germline-derived CDR1 and CDR2 are MGHDK and SYGVNS. V was trimmed by 10 bases and J by 6 bases, leaving 27 bases between them. CDR3 length: 17 amino acids. The CDR3 region is CATSRLGAGLVSGELFF. In nucleotides, the CDR3 is TGTGCCACCTCGCGCCTGGGGGCAGGATTAGTATCCGGGGAGCTGTTTTTT.

This clone is deemed medium-sized (0.01 to 0.1%). The chain couples TRBV11-2 to TRBJ2-1; 7 bases are shared with TRBD2. Germline V CDR1 and CDR2: SGHAT, FQNNGV. This CDR3 spans 15 amino acids. Unmatched junction bases numbered 4, after V lost 3 bases and J lost 2 bases. DNA of the CDR3: TGTGCCAGCAGCTTCGGACTAGGGGCCTACAATGAGCAGTTCTTC. Amino acids: CASSFGLGAYNEQFF. The whole variable domain, filled in from reference TRBV11-2 and TRBJ2-1, reads EAGVAQSPRYKIIEKRQSVAFWCNPISGHATLYWYQQILGQGPKLLIQFQNNGVVDDSQLPKDRFSAERLKGVDSTLKIQPAKLEDSAVYLCASSFGLGAYNEQFFGPGTRLTVL.

The genes are TRBV18 and TRBJ1-2; D call uncertain. Looked up from germline, CDR1 is KGHSH and CDR2 is LQKENI. The V end lost 6 bases, the J end lost 8 bases, and 16 bases lay between the germline ends. The CDR3 runs 13 residues. For the CDR3, the DNA is TGTGCCAGCTCCTCTGAGGGTTTTAGAGGCTACACCTTC. This sequence encodes CASSSEGFRGYTF.

The chain employs TRBV28 and TRBJ2-5; D gene ambiguous. TRBJ2-7 explains the end of the DNA better; the J call may be wrong. This CDR3 spans 14 amino acids. Germline CDR1 MDHEN, CDR2 SYDVKM. The CDR3 protein is CASTPFQIIDEQYF. In DNA form, the CDR3 reads TGTGCCAGCACCCCCTTCCAGATAATCGACGAGCAGTACTTC.

The rearrangement joins TRBV27 to TRBJ2-7; maybe TRBD1 (7 bases). Germline V CDR1 and CDR2: MNHEY, SMNVEV (reference sequence). The CDR3 extends over 16 amino acids. Trimming took off 7 bases at V and 3 bases at J, with 22 bases between the two ends. The DNA of the CDR3 is TGTGCCAGCACCACCCAGGGGGGCTCTAGTTACTACGAGCAGTACTTC. It translates to CASTTQGGSSYYEQYF.

The rearrangement uses TRBV21-1 and TRBJ2-3; the table's D call of TRBD2 was not tested on the DNA. TRBV21-1 is flagged as a pseudogene. This CDR3 has 14 residues. CDR3 protein: CASSKILAAYTQYF. CDR3 sequence (DNA): TGTGCCAGCAGCAAAATACTAGCTGCCTATACGCAGTATTTT.

This clone has just one count. The V call is TRBV6-5, the J call TRBJ2-7, with D maybe TRBD2 (5 bases). CDR1 is MNHEY and CDR2 is SVGAGI in the germline V gene. The CDR3 totals 13 residues. Trimming cost V 6 bases and J 4 bases, with 13 bases left between them. In DNA, the CDR3 is TGTGCCAGCAGCCCCTTGGAGGAATACGAGCAGTACTTC. This sequence encodes CASSPLEEYEQYF.